The sequence of this TCR beta chain was determined in a study of T cell responses to AZD1222 COVID-19 vaccine. Note on this clone: Its target is not known.

Study-level findings and limits: Seropositive AZD1222 recipients at baseline numbered only 6 or 7. Donors were largely white British and mainly female; clonal diversity was possibly underestimated. Increases in Spike-specific TCR breadth and depth were seen after two AZD1222 doses.

Germline CDR1 is SQVTM and CDR2 is ANQGSEA. Trimming removed 6 bases at V and 5 bases at J, with 16 bases between. The CDR3 has 13 residues. Clones were read by immunoSEQ multiplex PCR, and TCRdb kept only the in-frame ones, dropping some. Altogether about 120,000 clones are present, about 92% being singletons, with the ten largest covering about 2.7%. The rearrangement links TRBV29-1 to TRBJ2-5, with D maybe TRBD1 (5 bases). The specimen was peripheral blood, collected on day 0 of AZD1222 vaccination. This receptor was identified in an adult in good health. The DNA for the CDR3 is TGCAGCGTCCTTGGACACCCGTTGGAGACCCAGTACTTC. Protein product: CSVLGHPLETQYF.